This T cell receptor beta chain is drawn from a study of identical twins. The V end lost 3 bases, the J end lost 2 bases, and 14 bases lay between the germline ends. Germline V lookup: CDR1 KGHDR, CDR2 SFDVKD. The CDR3 is 16 residues long. TCRdb re-called the 5' RACE reads through MiXCR, storing one row per CDR3 protein. The sample holds 1.5 million to 2 million distinct CDR3 sequences, more than 30% seen once. The rearrangement links TRBV24-1 to TRBJ2-3, with no clear D. Specimen: cord blood. This sequence originates from a newborn girl in good health. The DNA for the CDR3 is TGTGCCACCAGTGATCCTGGAAGAGTTCTCACAGATACGCAGTATTTT. Protein: CATSDPGRVLTDTQYF.